Included here is one T cell receptor (beta chain) sequence, with context. As yet, its antigen is unknown. Between the trimmed V and J ends, which lost 0 bases and 5 bases, there was a span of 13 bases. CDR1 and CDR2 from the germline V gene are LGHNA and YSLEER. This CDR3 is 16 amino acids long. The primer mix had 60 Vbeta and 13 Jbeta primers. Method: immunoSEQ multiplex PCR; TCRdb's copy keeps in-frame clones and lacks some. The sample gives roughly 190,000 clones, approximately 77% of which show up once; about 3.5% is in the top ten. These data originate in a study of cytomegalovirus exposure and HLA in healthy donors. Study findings and constraints: Rates of TCR association differed by HLA locus in a later analysis, with DRB1 highest and HLA-C lowest. Under in vitro conditions, a few CMV-associated chains were confirmed as specific for CMV antigens.

This sequence joins TRBV4-3 and TRBJ2-2; possibly TRBD1 for D (6 bases). The clonotype comes from a man in his forties in good health and CMV-seropositive. The source material was PBMCs. This CDR3 is CASSQDTTGATGELFF. CDR3 sequence (DNA): TGCGCCAGCAGCCAAGATACGACAGGCGCTACCGGGGAGCTGTTTTTT.